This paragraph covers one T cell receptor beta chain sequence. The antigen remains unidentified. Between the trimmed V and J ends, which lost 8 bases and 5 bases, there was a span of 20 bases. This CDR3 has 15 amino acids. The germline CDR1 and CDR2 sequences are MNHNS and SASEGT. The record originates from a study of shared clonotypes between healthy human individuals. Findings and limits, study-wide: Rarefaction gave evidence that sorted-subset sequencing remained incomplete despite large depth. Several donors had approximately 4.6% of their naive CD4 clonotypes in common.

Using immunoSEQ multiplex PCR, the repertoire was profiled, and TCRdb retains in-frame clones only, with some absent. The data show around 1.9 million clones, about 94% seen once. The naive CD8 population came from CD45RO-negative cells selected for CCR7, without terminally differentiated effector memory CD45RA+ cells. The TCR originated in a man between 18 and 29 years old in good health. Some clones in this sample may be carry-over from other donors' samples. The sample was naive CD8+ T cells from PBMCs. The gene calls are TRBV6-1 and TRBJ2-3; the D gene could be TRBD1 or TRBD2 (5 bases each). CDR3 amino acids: CASLMGRQRVDTQYF. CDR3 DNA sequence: TGTGCCAGCCTGATGGGACGGCAACGAGTAGATACGCAGTATTTT.